The T cell receptor beta chain described here comes from a study of control samples from healthy donors and cancer patients. The CDR3 consists of 15 residues. CDR1 and CDR2 (germline): LNHDA, SQIVND (reference sequence). V was shortened by 9 bases and J by 3 bases, with 21 bases between the two germline ends. Generated by immunoSEQ multiplex PCR, the TCRdb table keeps only in-frame clones and is missing some. The profile covers 95,000 to 150,000 clones, with about 90% appearing a single time and around 1.8% taken by the ten largest. This TCR derives from a man between 18 and 29 years old in good health. The sequenced sample consisted of blood. The chain uses TRBV19 and TRBJ2-7, with D perhaps given as TRBD1 or TRBD2 (5 bases each). CDR3 nucleotide sequence: TGTGCCAGCCGAGAGGGGTCTCCCGCGATCTACGAGCAGTACTTC. It translates to CASREGSPAIYEQYF.